These 30 T cell receptor beta chains originate from one sample sequenced in a study of blood T cell repertoires in COVID-19 (dated by TCRdb to the early 2020s). The library was generated by the immunoSEQ multiplex PCR assay. Imported from immuneACCESS, the table was reduced by TCRdb to in-frame sequences with V and J called. These copies leave out some clones; in studies compared against another copy, an unresolved V gene accounts for under half, and the cause of the remainder is not known. For this sample the table gives tens of thousands of clones, of which around 90% were detected only once. Roughly 14% of the sample lies in the top ten. Sequenced input: peripheral blood. These receptors originate from a human donor with active COVID-19. The donor label of this sample is uncertain.

The chain links TRBV28 to TRBJ2-7; 11 nucleotides agree with TRBD1. Trimming cost V 6 bases and J 3 bases; bases outside gene matches: 4. Per germline, CDR1 MDHEN and CDR2 SYDVKM. This CDR3 region has 14 residues. CDR3 in DNA: TGTGCCAGCAGGGCCGGGACAGGGGGCTACGAGCAGTACTTC. It translates to CASRAGTGGYEQYF.

The chain has TRBV28 and TRBJ2-2; D unclear. The V gene lost 9 bases and the J gene lost 6 bases, with 20 bases spanning the gap. CDR3 length: 15 amino acids. From germline, CDR1 is MDHEN and CDR2 SYDVKM. The DNA for the CDR3 is TGTGCCAGTTACTCGCGCTCAATTGTTTCCGGGGAGCTGTTTTTT. It yields the protein CASYSRSIVSGELFF.

The chain links TRBV5-1 to TRBJ2-1; tentative D call: TRBD1 (6 bases). In germline, CDR1 is SGHRS, CDR2 YFSETQ. The V end lost 2 bases, the J end lost 5 bases, and 14 bases lay between the germline ends. The length of the CDR3 is 15 residues. Written as DNA, the CDR3 is TGCGCCAGCAGCTTTGCCCCAGGGGAACACAATGAGCAGTTCTTC. Amino acids: CASSFAPGEHNEQFF.

V is TRBV7-2 and J is TRBJ2-2, with TRBD1 matching over 10 bases. CDR1 and CDR2 (germline): SGHTA, FQGNSA. J gave up 7 bases and V 5 bases, and 7 bases lay outside the gene matches. The CDR3 has 15 residues. CDR3 DNA sequence: TGTGCCAGCAGCCCCCGACAGGGGGCAAACGGGGAGCTGTTTTTT. This translates into CASSPRQGANGELFF.

The chain is built from TRBV5-1 and TRBJ2-2, with no clear D. Germline CDR1 reads SGHRS; CDR2 reads YFSETQ. The CDR3 sequence is 14 residues long. Trimming pared 6 bases from V and 0 bases from J, leaving 9 bases between. This CDR3 is CASTYTANTGELFF. CDR3 nucleotide sequence: TGCGCCAGCACTTACACAGCGAACACCGGGGAGCTGTTTTTT. Drawing the rest from reference TRBV5-1 and TRBJ2-2, the complete variable domain is KAGVTQTPRYLIKTRGQQVTLSCSPISGHRSVSWYQQTPGQGLQFLFEYFSETQRNKGNFPGRFSGRQFSNSRSEMNVSTLELGDSALYLCASTYTANTGELFFGEGSRLTVL.

This chain joins TRBV18 and TRBJ2-4; 9 bases match TRBD1. Germline lookup yields CDR1 KGHSH and CDR2 LQKENI. This CDR3 region has 16 residues. Trimming at V came to 1 base and at J to 2 bases, leaving 3 bases not matched to a gene. CDR3 coding DNA: TGTGCCAGCTCACCACAGACAGGGGGAACCAAAAACATTCAGTACTTC. This sequence encodes CASSPQTGGTKNIQYF.

The J gene is TRBJ1-4, the V gene TRBV4-3; D call uncertain. The germline V and J ends were trimmed by 3 bases and 6 bases, with 14 bases remaining between them. The CDR3 runs to 15 residues. In germline, CDR1 is LGHNA, CDR2 YSLEER. The CDR3 sequence is CASSQNGERDEKLFF. In DNA form, the CDR3 reads TGCGCCAGCAGCCAGAATGGAGAGCGGGATGAAAAACTGTTTTTT.

This clone was found once. This chain uses TRBV10-2 with TRBJ2-4; no reliable D call. Looked up from germline, CDR1 is WSHSY and CDR2 is SAAADI. Trimming took 3 bases from V and 4 from J, leaving 4 bases between them. The CDR3 runs 12 residues. The CDR3 DNA follows: TGCGCCAGCAGTGACAGAAAAAACATTCAGTACTTC. Its protein is CASSDRKNIQYF.

V usage is TRBV12-3 or TRBV12-4 and J usage is TRBJ2-3, with 12 nucleotides matching TRBD2. Trimming took 7 bases from V and 5 from J; bases not matched to a gene: 1. The CDR3 has 13 amino acids. The CDR3 nucleotides read TGTGCCAGCACGGGACTAGCGGGAGATACGCAGTATTTT. As protein: CASTGLAGDTQYF.

The chain carries TRBV4-3 and TRBJ2-7; tentatively, D is TRBD2 (5 bases). CDR3 size: 14 residues. Germline V CDR1 and CDR2: LGHNA, YSLEER. Trimming removed 1 base from V and 5 bases from J, with 12 bases in between. CDR3 sequence reads: CASSQVIPGNEQYF. CDR3 nucleotide sequence: TGCGCCAGCAGCCAAGTCATCCCCGGGAACGAGCAGTACTTC.

This clone was counted a single time. J is TRBJ2-2 and V is TRBV29-1, with TRBD2 matching 8 bases. CDR1 is SQVTM and CDR2 is ANQGSEA in the germline V gene. This CDR3 has 17 residues. V was clipped by 5 bases and J by 1 base; unmatched bases: 12. The CDR3 nucleotides are TGCAGCGTTCCGGGAGGGAGATATAACTTGAACACCGGGGAGCTGTTTTTT. It encodes CSVPGGRYNLNTGELFF.

The V call is TRBV6-5, the J call TRBJ2-3; D is unclear. The CDR3 length is 15 residues. V lost 0 bases to trimming and J lost 2 bases, with 9 bases between them. Looked up from germline, CDR1 is MNHEY and CDR2 is SVGAGI. DNA for the CDR3: TGTGCCAGCAGTTACTCGAGGCCAGACACAGATACGCAGTATTTT. Translated: CASSYSRPDTDTQYF.

This rearrangement joins TRBV5-4 to TRBJ2-3, with TRBD1 identical over 8 bases. Germline CDR1 is SGHNT and CDR2 is YYREEE (reference sequence). This CDR3 has 16 residues. V shed 3 bases, J shed 4 bases, and the junction held 10 bases outside the gene matches. CDR3 in amino acids: CASSSSPQGAPDTQYF. DNA of the CDR3: TGTGCCAGCAGCTCATCCCCCCAGGGGGCACCAGATACGCAGTATTTT.

The rearrangement joins TRBV9 to TRBJ1-6, with D unclear. The CDR3 consists of 15 residues. Trimming took off 0 bases at V and 7 bases at J, with 11 bases between the two ends. The germline gives CDR1 SGDLS, CDR2 YYNGEE. The CDR3 DNA is TGTGCCAGCAGCGTAGGACTCCCGATCAATTCACCCCTCCACTTT. It encodes CASSVGLPINSPLHF.

The chain recombines TRBV5-1 with TRBJ1-6, with 7 bases matching TRBD1. V was clipped by 0 bases and J by 7 bases; unmatched bases: 4. This CDR3 has 15 amino acids. The germline V gene encodes CDR1 SGHRS and CDR2 YFSETQ. The CDR3 region is CASSLEGRGNSPLHF. For the CDR3, the DNA is TGCGCCAGCAGCTTGGAGGGCAGGGGGAATTCACCCCTCCACTTT.

The chain combines TRBV19 with TRBJ2-3, with D perhaps matching TRBD2 (7 bases). V was pared by 7 bases and J by 8 bases, with 13 bases between. Germline loops: CDR1 LNHDA, CDR2 SQIVND (reference sequence). The CDR3 spans 12 residues. The CDR3 region has the DNA TGTGCCAGTATTGGCGGGGGCGGTACGCAGTATTTT. It translates to CASIGGGGTQYF.

The rearrangement links TRBV5-1 to TRBJ2-2, with TRBD1 identical over 10 bases. J lost 4 bases, V lost 2 bases, and 5 bases had no gene match. Germline CDR1 and CDR2: SGHRS and YFSETQ. The CDR3 spans 16 residues. The CDR3 here is CASSLRQGAVTGELFF. CDR3 nucleotide sequence: TGCGCCAGCAGCTTACGACAGGGGGCGGTCACCGGGGAGCTGTTTTTT.

The chain is built from TRBV2 and TRBJ2-2, with 11 nucleotides matching TRBD2. Looked up from germline, CDR1 is SNHLY and CDR2 is FYNNEI. Trimming removed 8 bases from V and 2 bases from J; junction bases left unmatched: 4. The CDR3 covers 15 residues. The CDR3 DNA sequence: TGTGCCAGCGGACTAGCGGGTCTAAACACCGGGGAGCTGTTTTTT. Translation gives CASGLAGLNTGELFF.

This chain uses TRBV11-3 with TRBJ2-1; possibly TRBD2 for D (6 bases). V was shortened by 5 bases and J by 3 bases, with 14 bases between the two germline ends. Germline loops: CDR1 SGHNT, CDR2 YENEEA. The CDR3 is 15 residues long. CDR3 in DNA: TGTGCCAGCAGCCCCTCCGCGGGATACTACAATGAGCAGTTCTTC. Protein sequence: CASSPSAGYYNEQFF.

The chain couples TRBV24-1 to TRBJ2-3, with D possibly TRBD1 on 7 matching bases. CDR1 is KGHDR, CDR2 SFDVKD, per germline. V lost 4 bases to trimming and J lost 2 bases, with 15 bases between them. The length of the CDR3 is 16 residues. The DNA for the CDR3 is TGTGCCACCAGTGAGGGGGGACAGATCTACACAGATACGCAGTATTTT. It yields the protein CATSEGGQIYTDTQYF.

The chain couples TRBV5-1 to TRBJ2-3; no clear D gene. Germline lookup yields CDR1 SGHRS and CDR2 YFSETQ. V was clipped by 0 bases and J by 6 bases, with 8 bases between them. The CDR3 covers 13 residues. This CDR3 is CASSLAGSDTQYF. The DNA for the CDR3 is TGCGCCAGCAGCTTGGCAGGCAGTGATACGCAGTATTTT.

The V and J genes are TRBV7-3 and TRBJ2-2, with D perhaps matching TRBD1 (5 bases). The CDR3 runs to 13 residues. Trimming removed 5 bases at V and 6 bases at J, with 10 bases between. Germline V CDR1 and CDR2: SGHTA, FQGTGA. As DNA, the CDR3 is TGTGCCAGCAGCGAACAGGTCCCCGGGGAGCTGTTTTTT. Protein product: CASSEQVPGELFF.

The genes are TRBV28 and TRBJ1-5; possibly TRBD1 for D (5 bases). Germline V gives CDR1 MDHEN, CDR2 SYDVKM. V was shortened by 5 bases and J by 5 bases, with 22 bases between the two germline ends. The CDR3 extends over 17 amino acids. The CDR3: CASSPFPRGGVDQPQHF. CDR3 in DNA: TGTGCCAGCAGTCCCTTCCCCCGGGGGGGGGTGGATCAGCCCCAGCATTTT.

The V and J genes are TRBV6-1 and TRBJ1-4, with D possibly TRBD1 on 6 matching bases. This CDR3 is built from 16 residues. V was pared by 2 bases and J by 5 bases, with 15 bases between. Germline V CDR1 and CDR2: MNHNS, SASEGT. CDR3 amino acids: CASSELRGSGNEKLFF. Written as DNA, the CDR3 is TGTGCCAGCAGTGAATTAAGGGGGAGTGGAAATGAAAAACTGTTTTTT.

V is TRBV14 and J is TRBJ2-7, with 10 bases identical to TRBD2. V lost 4 bases, J lost 2 bases, and 5 bases stayed unmatched. The germline CDR1 and CDR2 sequences are SGHDN and FVKESK. This CDR3 is built from 15 residues. The CDR3 spells CASSPISGRAYEQYF. The CDR3 DNA follows: TGTGCCAGCAGCCCTATAAGCGGGAGGGCCTACGAGCAGTACTTC.

CDR3 coding DNA: TGTGCCAGCAGCTTATATCCCCTAGCGGCCCAAGAGACCCAGTACTTC. Protein: CASSLYPLAAQETQYF. V is TRBV11-3 and J is TRBJ2-5, with 7 bases aligning to TRBD2. Germline V CDR1 and CDR2: SGHNT, YENEEA. The CDR3 runs 16 residues. The trim removed 2 bases at V and 1 base at J, leaving 7 bases unmatched.

The chain has TRBV11-2 and TRBJ1-6; 7 bases are shared with TRBD1. CDR3 length: 18 amino acids. CDR1 SGHAT and CDR2 FQNNGV come from the germline V gene. V gave up 7 bases and J gave up 7 bases; unmatched junction bases: 19. For the CDR3, the DNA is TGTGCCAGCACCTTTTATAGGGGGTCGGCAGGGGGAAATTCACCCCTCCACTTT. Protein product: CASTFYRGSAGGNSPLHF. Based on the CDR3 plus reference TRBV11-2 and TRBJ1-6, the full variable domain is EAGVAQSPRYKIIEKRQSVAFWCNPISGHATLYWYQQILGQGPKLLIQFQNNGVVDDSQLPKDRFSAERLKGVDSTLKIQPAKLEDSAVYLCASTFYRGSAGGNSPLHFGNGTRLTVT.

This chain uses TRBV28 with TRBJ1-3; 7 nucleotides match TRBD1. Per the germline V gene, CDR1 is MDHEN and CDR2 is SYDVKM. This CDR3 is built from 13 residues. After removal of 4 bases from V and 5 bases from J, the junction contained 2 bases not matched to a gene. CDR3 loop: CASSSGQRNTIYF. The CDR3 nucleotides are TGTGCCAGCAGTTCGGGACAGAGAAACACCATATATTTT.

This clone was seen a single time. The V call is TRBV12-3 or TRBV12-4, the J call TRBJ1-1; D unclear. The CDR3 is made up of 13 amino acids. The V end was cut by 1 base, the J end by 6 bases, with 9 bases between. CDR3 residues: CASSLVGRAEAFF. CDR3 nucleotides: TGTGCCAGCAGTTTAGTGGGGAGGGCTGAAGCTTTCTTT.

This clone was seen a handful of times. Distinct nucleotide sequences in the sample also encode this CDR3. The V and J genes are TRBV5-1 and TRBJ2-3; D is perhaps TRBD2 (6 bases). The CDR3 loop spans 16 amino acids. The V end lost 0 bases, the J end lost 3 bases, and 14 bases lay between the germline ends. Germline V gene data show CDR1 as SGHRS and CDR2 as YFSETQ. Here the CDR3 reads CASSLGGTHGTDTQYF. CDR3 in DNA: TGCGCCAGCAGCTTGGGGGGGACTCACGGGACAGATACGCAGTATTTT.